A single sample is the source of the 12 T cell receptor beta chains below, sequenced in a study of cytomegalovirus exposure and HLA in healthy donors. 60 Vbeta and 13 Jbeta primers were used in PCR. The data were produced by immunoSEQ multiplex PCR, yet TCRdb's version contains in-frame clones alone and is incomplete. The sample features 110,000 to 150,000 clones, with roughly 2.7% in its top ten. The specimen sequenced was PBMCs. These receptors all come from a middle-aged man in good health and CMV-seronegative.

J is TRBJ1-2 and V is TRBV5-4, with 10 bases that match TRBD1. V lost 4 bases and J lost 7; bases outside the gene matches: 7. The CDR3 totals 14 residues. Germline V gene lookup returns CDR1 SGHNT and CDR2 YYREEE (reference sequence). The CDR3 loop is CASSTETGGSGYTF. As DNA, the CDR3 is TGTGCCAGCAGCACAGAGACAGGGGGCTCTGGCTACACCTTC.

The chain combines TRBV6-1 with TRBJ2-5, with D perhaps TRBD2 (7 bases). Germline values: CDR1 MNHNS, CDR2 SASEGT. There are 15 residues in the CDR3. V was shortened by 4 bases and J by 5 bases, with 17 bases between the two germline ends. This CDR3 is CASSGHREGTETQYF. In DNA, the CDR3 is TGTGCCAGCAGTGGCCACAGGGAGGGGACGGAGACCCAGTACTTC.

The chain links TRBV5-1 to TRBJ2-3, with D possibly matching TRBD1 (5 bases). CDR3 size: 13 residues. The germline V gene encodes CDR1 SGHRS and CDR2 YFSETQ. V lost 5 bases and J lost 4, with 11 bases in between. In DNA, the CDR3 is TGCGCCAGCAGTCAGGGTTCGCCAGATACGCAGTATTTT. Translating gives CASSQGSPDTQYF.

The chain couples TRBV5-1 to TRBJ2-6, with 9 bases identical to TRBD2. Per germline, CDR1 SGHRS and CDR2 YFSETQ. The ends lost 3 bases at V and 0 bases at J; junction bases unmatched: 7. This CDR3 has 18 residues. CDR3 DNA: TGCGCCAGCAGCTCCGGGGCTAGCGGGGTCTCTGGGGCCAACGTCCTGACTTTC. This encodes CASSSGASGVSGANVLTF.

The chain employs TRBV7-2 and TRBJ2-1; D call uncertain. Trimming took 5 bases from V and 7 from J, leaving 12 bases between them. Germline V gene lookup returns CDR1 SGHTA and CDR2 FQGNSA. The CDR3 sequence is 13 residues long. In nucleotides, the CDR3 is TGTGCCAGCAGCCCCCAGATCAAGAATGAGCAGTTCTTC. As protein: CASSPQIKNEQFF.

The rearrangement uses TRBV7-9 and TRBJ2-7; a possible D gene is TRBD1 (5 bases). This CDR3 spans 16 amino acids. Trimming stripped 4 bases from V and 0 bases from J, with 16 bases between. The V gene's germline CDR1 is SEHNR and CDR2 FQNEAQ (reference sequence). The CDR3 DNA follows: TGTGCCAGCAGCTCCTCTGACAGTCCCCTCTCCTACGAGCAGTACTTC. Translating it yields CASSSSDSPLSYEQYF.

V is TRBV29-1 and J is TRBJ2-2; perhaps TRBD1 as D (6 bases). Deletions cut 2 bases from V and 13 bases from J, with 11 bases between. The CDR3 contains 11 residues. The germline V gene encodes CDR1 SQVTM and CDR2 ANQGSEA. This chain's CDR3 is CSVEQGQALFF. For the CDR3, the DNA is TGCAGCGTTGAACAGGGGCAGGCGCTGTTTTTT.

The chain employs TRBV4-2 and TRBJ1-4; no clear D gene. This CDR3 is built from 15 residues. Deletions cut 6 bases from V and 0 bases from J, with 11 bases between. The germline CDR1 and CDR2 sequences are LGHNA and YNFKEQ. The CDR3 DNA reads as TGTGCCAGCAGTAGCGGGGAGACAACTAATGAAAAACTGTTTTTT. It encodes CASSSGETTNEKLFF.

The gene calls are TRBV9 and TRBJ2-5, with 8 bases lining up with TRBD2. Germline-derived CDR1 and CDR2 are SGDLS and YYNGEE. The ends lost 0 bases at V and 2 bases at J; junction bases unmatched: 6. This CDR3 comprises 16 residues. The CDR3 DNA reads as TGTGCCAGCAGCGTAGGGAATAGCGGGGCACAAGAGACCCAGTACTTC. Amino acids: CASSVGNSGAQETQYF.

On this clone itself: This specimen includes other DNA sequences encoding the same CDR3. The DNA for the CDR3 is TGTGCCAGCAGAGGGGCTTCCGGAAACACCATATATTTT. As protein: CASRGASGNTIYF. The gene calls are TRBV6-1 and TRBJ1-3; D is perhaps TRBD1 (5 bases). The CDR3 covers 13 residues. V lost 6 bases to trimming and J lost 4 bases, with 10 bases between them. The V gene's germline CDR1 is MNHNS and CDR2 SASEGT.

The J gene is TRBJ1-3, the V gene TRBV6-5, with D possibly being TRBD1 (6 bases). This CDR3 is built from 16 residues. V was clipped by 0 bases and J by 0 bases, with 9 bases between them. The V gene's germline CDR1 is MNHEY and CDR2 SVGAGI. For the CDR3, the DNA is TGTGCCAGCAGTTACTCTTCCAGGGGCTCTGGAAACACCATATATTTT. It yields the protein CASSYSSRGSGNTIYF.

The chain has TRBV6-6 and TRBJ1-1, with 9 nucleotides matching TRBD1. Trimming removed 8 bases from V and 1 base from J; junction bases left unmatched: 11. Per the germline V gene, CDR1 is MNHNY and CDR2 is SVGAGI (reference sequence). There are 16 residues in the CDR3. CDR3 loop: CASRKRGGQGNTEAFF. CDR3 sequence (DNA): TGTGCCAGCCGTAAGAGGGGGGGACAGGGGAACACTGAAGCTTTCTTT.